Shown below are 29 T cell receptor beta chains from a single sample sequenced in a study of blood T cell repertoires in COVID-19. Using immunoSEQ multiplex PCR, the repertoire was profiled, and TCRdb retains in-frame clones only, with some absent. The sample lists about 150,000 clones, under 90% occurring once. The sample consisted of peripheral blood. Receptor source: a man in his sixties with acute or convalescent COVID-19.

V is TRBV5-1 and J is TRBJ1-6; D unclear. Germline V gene lookup returns CDR1 SGHRS and CDR2 YFSETQ. Trimming shortened V by 0 bases and J by 8 bases, and 12 bases separated the two germline ends. The CDR3 has 15 amino acids. The CDR3 DNA reads TGCGCCAGCAGCTTGGAGGCTCGGAGAGATTCACCCCTCCACTTT. Amino acid sequence: CASSLEARRDSPLHF.

The V and J genes are TRBV25-1 and TRBJ1-2; D may be TRBD1 (6 bases). The V gene lost 2 bases and the J gene lost 6 bases, with 19 bases spanning the gap. This CDR3 comprises 16 residues. Germline V CDR1 and CDR2: MGHDK, SYGVNS. The DNA of the CDR3 is TGTGCCAGCAGTGAACTAGGGGGTGGCAGGGGCGATGGCTACACCTTC. Protein sequence: CASSELGGGRGDGYTF.

The chain recombines TRBV9 with TRBJ2-3; the match to TRBD2 covers 7 bases. CDR3 length equals 16 residues. V was clipped by 0 bases and J by 1 base; unmatched bases: 5. CDR1 is SGDLS and CDR2 is YYNGEE in the germline V gene. This chain's CDR3 is CASSVGGAGGTDTQYF. CDR3 DNA: TGTGCCAGCAGCGTAGGTGGGGCGGGAGGCACAGATACGCAGTATTTT. The variable domain in full, with the rest retrieved from reference TRBV9 and TRBJ2-3, is DSGVTQTPKHLITATGQRVTLRCSPRSGDLSVYWYQQSLDQGLQFLIQYYNGEERAKGNILERFSAQQFPDLHSELNLSSLELGDSALYFCASSVGGAGGTDTQYFGPGTRLTVL.

V gene TRBV18 combines with J gene TRBJ2-3; D is perhaps TRBD2 (6 bases). This CDR3 is 14 amino acids long. Germline lookup yields CDR1 KGHSH and CDR2 LQKENI. V dropped 3 bases and J dropped 4 bases, with 11 bases sitting between them. DNA of the CDR3: TGTGCCAGCTCACCTCCTGGAGGGTCAGATACGCAGTATTTT. Translated: CASSPPGGSDTQYF.

The chain has TRBV3-1 (or the pseudogene TRBV3-2) and TRBJ2-7; TRBD1 aligns across 7 bases. Germline CDR1 and CDR2: LGHDT and YNNKEL (reference sequence). The V segment lost 1 base and the J segment 1 base; nucleotides outside the gene matches: 7. The CDR3 contains 16 residues. The CDR3 loop reads CASSQGAWTGSYEQYF. DNA for the CDR3: TGTGCCAGCAGCCAAGGGGCGTGGACAGGATCCTACGAGCAGTACTTC.

The chain couples TRBV19 to TRBJ1-2, with D possibly TRBD1 on 6 matching bases. The CDR3 length is 15 residues. Germline values: CDR1 LNHDA, CDR2 SQIVND (reference sequence). Trimming removed 7 bases from V and 1 base from J, with 16 bases in between. The CDR3 spells CASKEAGAVNYGYTF. The CDR3 DNA reads as TGTGCCAGTAAGGAGGCAGGGGCCGTTAACTATGGCTACACCTTC.

This clone came up a few times. The gene calls are TRBV6-4 and TRBJ2-1; perhaps TRBD2 as D (5 bases). CDR1 is MRHNA and CDR2 is SNTAGT in the germline V gene. The CDR3 extends over 14 amino acids. Trimming removed 3 bases from V and 7 bases from J, with 13 bases in between. CDR3 amino acids: CASSESGPGNEQFF. CDR3 in DNA: TGTGCCAGCAGTGAGAGCGGACCGGGTAATGAGCAGTTCTTC.

This sequence joins TRBV4-1 and TRBJ1-6; D call uncertain. V was shortened by 0 bases and J by 9 bases, with 12 bases between the two germline ends. This CDR3 is 15 amino acids long. Per the germline V gene, CDR1 is MGHRA and CDR2 is YSYEKL. CDR3 nucleotides: TGCGCCAGCAGCCAAGATTGGGCGAATCGTTCACCCCTCCACTTT. This gives the protein CASSQDWANRSPLHF.

DNA of the CDR3: TGCAGCGTCGGCGGACGGGGATACAATCAGCCCCAGCATTTT. Its protein product is CSVGGRGYNQPQHF. The rearrangement joins TRBV29-1 to TRBJ1-5; D remains unclear. This CDR3 comprises 14 residues. Germline V lookup: CDR1 SQVTM, CDR2 ANQGSEA. Trimming took 6 bases from V and 3 from J, leaving 15 bases between them.

Comments on this clone: Germline and junction disagree at one end, which may indicate a read error. The chain has TRBV5-1 and TRBJ2-3, with D perhaps TRBD2 (5 bases). Germline CDR1 reads SGHRS; CDR2 reads YFSETQ. The CDR3 spans 14 residues. Here the CDR3 DNA reads TGCGCCCGCAGCTTGGCCTCGGGAACAGATACGCAGTATTTT. This gives the protein CARSLASGTDTQYF.

The rearrangement uses TRBV7-9 and TRBJ1-5, with 10 nucleotides matching TRBD1. The CDR3 totals 16 residues. Germline lookup yields CDR1 SEHNR and CDR2 FQNEAQ (reference sequence). Trimming removed 1 base from V and 6 bases from J; junction bases left unmatched: 6. The CDR3 loop is CASSLGWDRGIQPQHF. For the CDR3, the DNA is TGTGCCAGCAGCTTAGGTTGGGACAGGGGTATTCAGCCCCAGCATTTT.

The genes are TRBV7-2 and TRBJ2-6, with D possibly matching TRBD2 (6 bases). V shed 8 bases and J shed 4 bases, with 15 bases lying between them. CDR3 length equals 15 residues. Germline CDR1 SGHTA, CDR2 FQGNSA. Here the CDR3 reads CASSQTAGGANVLTF. The CDR3 DNA follows: TGTGCCAGCTCCCAGACCGCGGGGGGGGCCAACGTCCTGACTTTC.

The rearrangement links TRBV6-5 to TRBJ1-4; no reliable D call. The CDR3 spans 14 residues. Germline V gives CDR1 MNHEY, CDR2 SVGAGI. V lost 0 bases to trimming and J lost 8 bases, with 10 bases between them. Written as DNA, the CDR3 is TGTGCCAGCAGTTACTCAGACTTGGAAGAAAAACTGTTTTTT. Translating gives CASSYSDLEEKLFF.

The V call is TRBV21-1, the J call TRBJ1-2; TRBD1, as called in the table, went unchecked against the DNA. TRBV21-1 is assigned pseudogene status. The length of the CDR3 is 10 residues. This CDR3 is CASRWDRAPF. CDR3 coding DNA: TGTGCCAGCAGATGGGACAGGGCTCCCTTC.

The V and J genes are TRBV5-4 and TRBJ2-7, with TRBD1 matching over 9 bases. The germline gives CDR1 SGHNT, CDR2 YYREEE (reference sequence). Unmatched junction bases numbered 6, after V lost 4 bases and J lost 1 base. CDR3 length: 15 amino acids. The CDR3 region is CASSPPGQGSYEQYF. The CDR3, as DNA: TGTGCCAGCAGCCCGCCGGGACAGGGTTCCTACGAGCAGTACTTC.

This clone was observed a few times. The chain joins TRBV10-3 to TRBJ2-2; a possible D gene is TRBD1 (5 bases). V was clipped by 0 bases and J by 8 bases, with 10 bases between them. Germline V CDR1 and CDR2: ENHRY, SYGVKD. The CDR3 is 14 amino acids. The CDR3 loop reads CAISESETAGELFF. The CDR3 region has the DNA TGTGCCATCAGTGAGTCGGAGACAGCTGGGGAGCTGTTTTTT.

The genes are TRBV3-1 (or the pseudogene TRBV3-2) and TRBJ2-5; D remains ambiguous. Trimming took off 1 base at V and 4 bases at J, with 13 bases between the two ends. The CDR3 contains 15 residues. From germline, CDR1 is LGHDT and CDR2 YNNKEL (reference sequence). This chain's CDR3 is CASSQVGVSGETQYF. The CDR3, as DNA: TGTGCCAGCAGCCAAGTCGGAGTCTCTGGAGAGACCCAGTACTTC.

This clone was seen only once. The chain combines TRBV9 with TRBJ2-1; 9 bases align to TRBD1. Germline CDR1 is SGDLS and CDR2 is YYNGEE. The CDR3 covers 15 residues. With 3 bases clipped from V and 8 bases from J, the junction kept 9 bases outside the gene matches. DNA for the CDR3: TGTGCCAGCAGCGCGGGGACGACAGGGGGTTATGAGCAGTTCTTC. Translation: CASSAGTTGGYEQFF. The whole variable domain, remainder taken from reference TRBV9 and TRBJ2-1, is DSGVTQTPKHLITATGQRVTLRCSPRSGDLSVYWYQQSLDQGLQFLIQYYNGEERAKGNILERFSAQQFPDLHSELNLSSLELGDSALYFCASSAGTTGGYEQFFGPGTRLTVL.

The J gene is TRBJ2-3, the V gene TRBV7-2; tentatively, D is TRBD2 (6 bases). In germline, CDR1 is SGHTA, CDR2 FQGNSA. The CDR3 consists of 15 residues. Trimming cost V 5 bases and J 0 bases, with 12 bases left between them. The CDR3 nucleotides are TGTGCCAGCAGCGCTATCGGAGGGAGCACAGATACGCAGTATTTT. This sequence encodes CASSAIGGSTDTQYF.

J is TRBJ1-3 and V is TRBV6-5; tentative D call: TRBD1 (6 bases). This CDR3 is 15 amino acids long. The germline V and J ends were trimmed by 6 bases and 3 bases, with 15 bases remaining between them. CDR1 MNHEY and CDR2 SVGAGI come from the germline V gene. CDR3 region: CASRPQGSYGNTIYF. For the CDR3, the DNA is TGTGCCAGCAGACCCCAGGGGTCTTATGGAAACACCATATATTTT.

This clone turned up a few times. The chain recombines TRBV14 with TRBJ2-2; 13 nucleotides match TRBD2. V lost 1 base to trimming and J lost 2 bases; unmatched junction nucleotides: 7. This CDR3 contains 19 residues. Germline V gene sequence: CDR1 SGHDN, CDR2 FVKESK. The chain's CDR3 is CASSQGDRGLAGNTGELFF. CDR3 coding DNA: TGTGCCAGCAGCCAAGGAGACAGGGGACTAGCGGGAAACACCGGGGAGCTGTTTTTT.

The chain links TRBV29-1 to TRBJ2-1, with 13 bases identical to TRBD2. Germline CDR1 reads SQVTM; CDR2 reads ANQGSEA. The CDR3 is made up of 15 amino acids. Trimming removed 6 bases from V and 9 bases from J; junction bases left unmatched: 11. DNA for the CDR3: TGCAGCGTCAGAACGGGTACTAGCGGGAGGGGTGAGCAGTTCTTC. Its protein product is CSVRTGTSGRGEQFF.

A note on this clone: This CDR3 is also generated by other DNA sequences in the sample. This sequence joins TRBV9 and TRBJ2-5; D is possibly TRBD2 (5 bases). CDR3 size: 13 residues. V gave up 0 bases and J gave up 5 bases, with 8 bases separating them. The germline CDR1 and CDR2 sequences are SGDLS and YYNGEE. CDR3 nucleotide sequence: TGTGCCAGCAGCGTAGGAGGCGGGGAGACCCAGTACTTC. Translating it yields CASSVGGGETQYF.

The chain uses TRBV18 and TRBJ1-4; D is undetermined. V was shortened by 8 bases and J by 7 bases, with 14 bases between the two germline ends. Per germline, CDR1 KGHSH and CDR2 LQKENI. The CDR3 runs to 13 residues. CDR3 nucleotide sequence: TGTGCCAGCACCCGGCCGGGAAGTGAAAAACTGTTTTTT. Amino acid sequence: CASTRPGSEKLFF. Complete variable domain (other parts from reference TRBV18 and TRBJ1-4): NAGVMQNPRHLVRRRGQEARLRCSPMKGHSHVYWYRQLPEEGLKFMVYLQKENIIDESGMPKERFSAEFPKEGPSILRIQQVVRGDSAAYFCASTRPGSEKLFFGSGTQLSVL.

V usage is TRBV12-3 or TRBV12-4 and J usage is TRBJ1-2, with 8 bases identical to TRBD1. Trimming at V came to 8 bases and at J to 8 bases, leaving 10 bases not matched to a gene. The CDR3 covers 13 residues. For the CDR3, the DNA is TGTGCCAGCGCCACCGGGACAGGAGGAGGCTACACCTTC. This translates into CASATGTGGGYTF.

The V and J genes are TRBV19 and TRBJ1-1; D not resolved. The CDR3 loop spans 13 amino acids. V lost 11 bases, J lost 0 bases, and 13 bases lay in between. The germline CDR1 and CDR2 sequences are LNHDA and SQIVND (reference sequence). The CDR3 DNA reads as TGTGCCGTCGTCGGGTGGCTGAACACTGAAGCTTTCTTT. It translates to CAVVGWLNTEAFF.

This sequence joins TRBV5-4 and TRBJ2-2; D not certain. The CDR3 consists of 15 residues. Trimming took off 3 bases at V and 1 base at J, with 10 bases between the two ends. Germline-derived CDR1 and CDR2 are SGHNT and YYREEE (reference sequence). CDR3 loop: CASSSPSGNTGELFF. The CDR3 bases are TGTGCCAGCAGCTCTCCTTCGGGGAACACCGGGGAGCTGTTTTTT.

The chain is built from TRBV19 and TRBJ2-1, with D possibly TRBD2 on 5 matching bases. Per germline, CDR1 LNHDA and CDR2 SQIVND (reference sequence). The germline V and J ends were trimmed by 3 bases and 5 bases, with 17 bases remaining between them. The CDR3 contains 16 residues. In DNA, the CDR3 is TGTGCCAGTAGTATCGAGTTCGGCGGGCGTCACAATGAGCAGTTCTTC. Amino acid sequence: CASSIEFGGRHNEQFF.

This rearrangement joins TRBV6-1 to TRBJ1-1; TRBD1 aligns across 8 bases. CDR3 length equals 16 residues. Germline assignment: CDR1 MNHNS and CDR2 SASEGT. V lost 2 bases to trimming and J lost 0 bases; unmatched junction nucleotides: 5. In DNA, the CDR3 is TGTGCCAGCAGTGAAAAAAGGACAGGGTTGAACACTGAAGCTTTCTTT. Translated, it gives CASSEKRTGLNTEAFF.